One T cell receptor (beta chain) is described in this entry. The data belong to a study of blood T cell repertoires in COVID-19. Study-level background: The cDNA or gDNA used as material had been derived from T cells, B-cell-depleted T cells, or PBMCs.

J gave up 4 bases and V 3 bases, and 3 bases lay outside the gene matches. This CDR3 is 15 amino acids long. Germline V gives CDR1 SGHKS, CDR2 YYEKEE (reference sequence). Original processing methods: Scientists estimated how many nucleated cells there were by amplifying reference gene primers. Assay used: immunoSEQ multiplex PCR; TCRdb lists only in-frame clones, some missing. Clonal size and the V and J genes are those of that table, whereas D and trimming came from the DNA. The repertoire holds about 150,000 clones, with roughly 83% as singletons. This sequence was found in a woman in her sixties with COVID-19, enrolled during active disease. The sample consisted of peripheral blood. The V call is TRBV5-5, the J call TRBJ1-6, with 8 nucleotides matching TRBD1. The CDR3 loop reads CASSSGTGYNSPLHF. As DNA, the CDR3 is TGTGCCAGCAGCTCCGGGACAGGTTATAATTCACCCCTCCACTTT.